This T cell receptor beta chain was recorded in a study of T cells in Graves' hyperthyroidism and ophthalmopathy. Germline CDR1 is LGHNA and CDR2 is YSLEER. Trimming cost V 0 bases and J 2 bases; bases outside gene matches: 3. This CDR3 contains 15 residues. Using RNA transcripts as the source, TCR beta CDR3 regions were amplified. First-round RT-PCR of the TCR CDR3 relied on the HTBI primer set. TCRdb re-called the multiplex PCR reads with MiXCR, one entry per CDR3 protein. This table has 800,000 or so distinct CDR3 sequences, about two fifths appearing once. This clonotype was counted a few times. Its antigen is unidentified. Graves' hyperthyroidism showing no ophthalmopathy progression within 18 months was considered stable. Thyroid ultrasound and orbital computed tomography, with clinical symptoms and serum thyroxine and TRAb, informed diagnoses. General study results and limits: A model built on 13 V-J features separated ophthalmopathy from stable hyperthyroidism.

The sample taken for sequencing was blood. The TCR comes from a man younger than 35 with Graves' hyperthyroidism. The chain links TRBV4-3 to TRBJ2-7; 8 bases are a match to TRBD1. CDR3 sequence: CASSQEGDRPYEQYF. The CDR3, as DNA: TGCGCCAGCAGCCAAGAAGGGGACAGGCCCTACGAGCAGTACTTC.